A single sample gave rise to the 11 T cell receptor beta chains below, sequenced in a study of blood T cell repertoires in COVID-19. The method was immunoSEQ multiplex PCR; TCRdb's version includes in-frame clones alone and lacks a portion of them. The data show some 10,000 clones, over 80% seen once. Sequences were obtained from peripheral blood. Receptors were obtained from a human donor in a cohort sampled during active COVID-19.

V and J are TRBV29-1 and TRBJ1-2; 10 nucleotides align to TRBD1. Germline CDR1 is SQVTM and CDR2 is ANQGSEA. This CDR3 has 12 amino acids. With V trimmed by 6 bases and J by 8 bases, 6 bases remained unmatched. CDR3 nucleotides: TGCAGCGTCCGGACAGGGGGACGGGGCTACACCTTC. It specifies CSVRTGGRGYTF.

The V and J genes are TRBV7-2 and TRBJ2-5, with TRBD2 as a possible D gene (7 bases). Trimming removed 2 bases at V and 6 bases at J, with 19 bases between. Germline V lookup: CDR1 SGHTA, CDR2 FQGNSA. The CDR3 has 16 residues. The CDR3 coding sequence is TGTGCCAGCAGCTTAATCGTGGGGGGGCCCTGGCAGACCCAGTACTTC. Encoded protein: CASSLIVGGPWQTQYF.

The gene calls are TRBV7-9 and TRBJ1-2; D ambiguous. V lost 1 base and J lost 0, with 15 bases in between. From germline, CDR1 is SEHNR and CDR2 FQNEAQ (reference sequence). The CDR3 length is 17 residues. The CDR3 here is CASSLDRWAGPNYGYTF. CDR3 in DNA: TGTGCCAGCAGCTTAGATCGTTGGGCAGGCCCTAACTATGGCTACACCTTC.

The CDR3, as DNA: TGTGCCAGCTCATCCCGGACTACCTCGGAACCCTACAATGAGCAGTTCTTC. Protein sequence: CASSSRTTSEPYNEQFF. The J gene is TRBJ2-1, the V gene TRBV18, with D possibly matching TRBD2 (6 bases). From germline, CDR1 is KGHSH and CDR2 LQKENI. The CDR3 is made up of 17 amino acids. V was clipped by 5 bases and J by 2 bases, with 19 bases between them.

The chain joins TRBV5-1 to TRBJ1-1; TRBD1 aligns across 7 bases. The length of the CDR3 is 14 residues. After removal of 3 bases from V and 5 bases from J, the junction contained 7 bases not matched to a gene. Germline V gene sequence: CDR1 SGHRS, CDR2 YFSETQ. The CDR3 coding sequence is TGCGCCAGCAGCTCCGGGACAGCAGGGACTGAAGCTTTCTTT. As protein: CASSSGTAGTEAFF.

The rearrangement links TRBV19 to TRBJ1-5, with D perhaps TRBD1 (5 bases). V gave up 7 bases and J gave up 13 bases, with 17 bases separating them. Per germline, CDR1 LNHDA and CDR2 SQIVND (reference sequence). CDR3 length equals 12 residues. The CDR3 loop reads CASNPTGSIQHF. The CDR3 DNA reads as TGTGCCAGTAATCCCACAGGATCTATTCAGCATTTT. The full variable domain, rest sourced from reference TRBV19 and TRBJ1-5, is DGGITQSPKYLFRKEGQNVTLSCEQNLNHDAMYWYRQDPGQGLRLIYYSQIVNDFQKGDIAEGYSVSREKKESFPLTVTSAQKNPTAFYLCASNPTGSIQHFGDGTRLSIL.

The J gene is TRBJ2-5, the V gene TRBV4-2; 9 positions match TRBD2. The CDR3 runs 16 residues. With V trimmed by 1 base and J by 5 bases, 8 bases remained unmatched. Looked up from germline, CDR1 is LGHNA and CDR2 is YNFKEQ. CDR3 sequence (DNA): TGTGCCAGCAGCCAAGGCCAGCGGGGGGCCGGGGAGACCCAGTACTTC. Its translation: CASSQGQRGAGETQYF.

The J gene is TRBJ1-1, the V gene TRBV19; 7 bases are shared with TRBD1. J lost 0 bases, V lost 5 bases, and 6 bases had no gene match. CDR1 and CDR2 from the germline V gene are LNHDA and SQIVND (reference sequence). This CDR3 spans 15 amino acids. The CDR3: CASSSRTGVNTEAFF. Written as DNA, the CDR3 is TGTGCCAGTAGTTCACGGACAGGCGTGAACACTGAAGCTTTCTTT.

V gene TRBV11-2 combines with J gene TRBJ2-3, with D possibly being TRBD2 (5 bases). The CDR3 loop spans 15 amino acids. CDR1 is SGHAT and CDR2 is FQNNGV in the germline V gene. V lost 6 bases to trimming and J lost 1 base, with 14 bases between them. The CDR3 DNA follows: TGTGCCAGCAGTTTCCAGTGGACTGGCACAGATACGCAGTATTTT. Its translation: CASSFQWTGTDTQYF.

The V gene is TRBV5-4, the J gene TRBJ2-5, with 7 bases matching TRBD1. Germline V gene sequence: CDR1 SGHNT, CDR2 YYREEE (reference sequence). The CDR3 spans 14 residues. V shed 4 bases and J 2 bases; nucleotides not matched to a gene: 5. The CDR3, as DNA: TGTGCCAGCAGCACGGGACAGAAACAAGAGACCCAGTACTTC. This translates into CASSTGQKQETQYF.

This chain uses TRBV11-3 with TRBJ1-1; TRBD1 matches at 7 bases. Germline CDR1 and CDR2: SGHNT and YENEEA. V lost 2 bases to trimming and J lost 4 bases; unmatched junction nucleotides: 1. This CDR3 comprises 13 residues. CDR3 sequence reads: CASSLSGGTEAFF. CDR3 coding DNA: TGTGCCAGCAGCTTATCAGGGGGCACTGAAGCTTTCTTT.